Listed below are T cell receptor beta chains from one sample, sequenced in a study of cytomegalovirus exposure and HLA in healthy donors. Assay used: immunoSEQ multiplex PCR; TCRdb lists only in-frame clones, some missing. The table shows about 160,000 clones, with around 83% occurring only once. Sequencing was carried out using PBMCs. The receptors originated from a man aged 18 to 30 in good health and CMV-seropositive. Each CDR3 is given with its conserved first and last residue. D genes are given only for firm matches. Only some rows state a clone size, as once, few, many or a class for expanded clones.

V gene	D gene	J gene	clone size	CDR3 protein	CDR3 DNA
TRBV2	NA	TRBJ1-2	NA	CASQGRGANYGYTF	TGTGCCAGCCAAGGACGGGGAGCTAACTATGGCTACACCTTC
TRBV6-1	NA	TRBJ2-5	NA	CASSEGRGGGETQYF	TGTGCCAGCAGTGAGGGAAGGGGCGGTGGAGAGACCCAGTACTTC
TRBV29-1	NA	TRBJ2-1	NA	CSVLRQGLNEQFF	TGCAGCGTCCTACGGCAGGGACTCAATGAGCAGTTCTTC
TRBV7-2	NA	TRBJ1-1	NA	CASSLFQNEAFF	TGTGCCAGCAGCTTATTCCAAAATGAAGCTTTCTTT
TRBV18	NA	TRBJ1-2	NA	CASSPDSSLGYGYTF	TGTGCCAGCTCACCCGACAGCAGCTTAGGCTATGGCTACACCTTC
TRBV7-9	TRBD1	TRBJ1-2	NA	CASSQQGAPAKTF	TGTGCCAGCAGCCAACAGGGGGCGCCGGCTAAAACCTTC
TRBV2	NA	TRBJ1-3	once	CASSESGGAASGNTIYF	TGTGCCAGCAGTGAAAGCGGGGGGGCTGCATCTGGAAACACCATATATTTT
TRBV28	NA	TRBJ1-6	NA	CASIQGDYNSPLHF	TGTGCCAGCATCCAAGGGGACTATAATTCACCCCTCCACTTT
TRBV2	TRBD2	TRBJ2-1	NA	CASSPTRLAGRNEQFF	TGTGCCAGCAGTCCAACCAGACTAGCGGGGAGGAATGAGCAGTTCTTC
TRBV6-1	NA	TRBJ2-7	NA	CASSEREVGNGAYEQYF	TGTGCCAGCAGTGAACGAGAGGTGGGCAACGGGGCCTACGAGCAGTACTTC
TRBV2	NA	TRBJ1-5	NA	CASSEQGNQPQHF	TGTGCCAGCAGTGAGCAGGGCAATCAGCCCCAGCATTTT
TRBV19	NA	TRBJ2-5	NA	CASSIGGTQETQYF	TGTGCCAGTAGTATTGGAGGGACGCAAGAGACCCAGTACTTC
TRBV7-6	TRBD2	TRBJ2-3	NA	CASSLARTSGSSPDTQYF	TGTGCCAGCAGCTTAGCCCGAACTAGCGGGTCATCCCCAGATACGCAGTATTTT
TRBV7-2	TRBD1	TRBJ2-7	NA	CASSLSRGPDEQYF	TGTGCCAGCAGCTTGAGCAGGGGGCCTGACGAGCAGTACTTC
TRBV9	TRBD2	TRBJ2-1	NA	CASSVGLAGGTVNEQFF	TGTGCCAGCAGCGTAGGTCTAGCGGGGGGAACCGTGAATGAGCAGTTCTTC
TRBV5-1	TRBD1	TRBJ1-4	NA	CASSLDGQGANEKLFF	TGCGCCAGCAGCTTGGACGGACAGGGCGCTAATGAAAAACTGTTTTTT
TRBV4-2	NA	TRBJ2-7	NA	CASSQEEGGPYEQYF	TGTGCCAGCAGCCAAGAGGAGGGGGGGCCCTACGAGCAGTACTTC
TRBV9	TRBD1	TRBJ1-2	few	CASSIWDSYSTLNYGYTF	TGTGCCAGCAGCATTTGGGACAGCTACTCCACTCTTAACTATGGCTACACCTTC
TRBV9	TRBD1	TRBJ2-1	NA	CASSISNRGNEQFF	TGTGCCAGCAGCATTTCCAACAGGGGGAATGAGCAGTTCTTC
TRBV14	TRBD1	TRBJ2-2	NA	CASSPTGGFTGELFF	TGTGCCAGCAGCCCCACAGGGGGCTTCACCGGGGAGCTGTTTTTT
TRBV15	TRBD1	TRBJ1-1	NA	CATSRIPQGENTEAFF	TGTGCCACCAGCAGGATACCACAGGGGGAGAACACTGAAGCTTTCTTT
TRBV29-1	TRBD2	TRBJ2-1	NA	CSVRPSGGVYNEQFF	TGCAGCGTCCGCCCTAGCGGGGGGGTGTATAATGAGCAGTTCTTC
TRBV2	NA	TRBJ2-5	NA	CASSGWGGQETQYF	TGTGCCAGCAGTGGGTGGGGCGGCCAAGAGACCCAGTACTTC
TRBV14	NA	TRBJ1-2	NA	CASSQDVRDDYGYTF	TGTGCCAGCAGCCAAGATGTCCGGGATGACTATGGCTACACCTTC
TRBV9	NA	TRBJ1-1	NA	CASSADVGGPEAFF	TGTGCCAGCAGCGCCGATGTAGGGGGACCTGAAGCTTTCTTT
TRBV4-2	TRBD1	TRBJ1-3	NA	CASSRKDREPGNTIYF	TGTGCCAGCAGCCGCAAAGACAGGGAGCCTGGAAACACCATATATTTT
TRBV7-2	TRBD1	TRBJ1-4	NA	CASSRTGSGEKLFF	TGTGCCAGCAGCCGGACAGGGAGTGGCGAAAAACTGTTTTTT
TRBV6-1	NA	TRBJ2-1	NA	CASRRRGAPYNEQFF	TGTGCCAGCAGACGACGTGGGGCACCCTACAATGAGCAGTTCTTC
TRBV30	NA	TRBJ1-1	NA	CAWTGNSYEAFF	TGTGCCTGGACAGGGAATAGTTATGAAGCTTTCTTT
TRBV27	NA	TRBJ2-7	NA	CASSPPGYEQYF	TGTGCCAGCAGTCCCCCGGGGTACGAGCAGTACTTC
TRBV7-3	TRBD2	TRBJ2-3	few	CASSLFLAGPDTQYF	TGTGCCAGCAGCTTATTTCTAGCGGGGCCGGATACGCAGTATTTT
TRBV30	NA	TRBJ1-2	NA	CAWSPLGGERGYTF	TGTGCCTGGAGTCCCCTAGGGGGGGAGAGGGGCTACACCTTC
TRBV27	NA	TRBJ2-1	NA	CASSSPGRNEQFF	TGTGCCAGCAGTTCCCCAGGGAGGAATGAGCAGTTCTTC
TRBV5-4	TRBD1	TRBJ1-1	few	CASSSDREVTEAFF	TGTGCCAGCAGCTCAGACAGGGAGGTTACTGAAGCTTTCTTT
TRBV18	TRBD1	TRBJ1-2	NA	CASSWDRDGYGYTF	TGTGCCAGCTCCTGGGACAGGGATGGTTATGGCTACACCTTC
TRBV6-1	TRBD2	TRBJ2-3	NA	CASSDVRGGGSDTQYF	TGTGCCAGCAGTGATGTTCGGGGGGGAGGGTCAGATACGCAGTATTTT
TRBV4-3	NA	TRBJ1-5	few	CASSQDLRDQPQHF	TGCGCCAGCAGCCAAGATCTGAGGGATCAGCCCCAGCATTTT
TRBV5-5	TRBD2	TRBJ2-1	NA	CASSFKAGGLYNEQFF	TGTGCCAGCAGCTTTAAGGCGGGGGGGTTGTACAATGAGCAGTTCTTC
TRBV6-5	NA	TRBJ1-5	once	CASSPRQALNQPQHF	TGTGCCAGCAGCCCCCGGCAGGCCCTCAATCAGCCCCAGCATTTT
TRBV7-9	TRBD1	TRBJ2-1	NA	CASSLGGTGDFYNEQFF	TGTGCCAGCAGCTTAGGGGGGACAGGGGACTTCTACAATGAGCAGTTCTTC
TRBV6-1	TRBD2	TRBJ2-1	once	CASSEALLGGGDNEQFF	TGTGCCAGCAGTGAAGCGCTTCTCGGCGGGGGGGACAATGAGCAGTTCTTC
TRBV10-3	TRBD1	TRBJ1-1	NA	CAISDRGLHTEAFF	TGTGCCATCAGTGACAGGGGGCTGCACACTGAAGCTTTCTTT
TRBV10-3	NA	TRBJ2-7	NA	CAISGRAQGDEQYF	TGTGCCATCAGTGGCCGGGCGCAAGGGGACGAGCAGTACTTC
TRBV18	NA	TRBJ1-2	NA	CASSPPAGETGYTF	TGTGCCAGCTCACCACCGGCAGGGGAGACGGGCTACACCTTC
TRBV7-9	TRBD2	TRBJ2-1	NA	CASSHGLAVYNEQFF	TGTGCCAGCAGCCATGGACTAGCGGTGTACAATGAGCAGTTCTTC
TRBV7-2	TRBD2	TRBJ2-4	NA	CASSLAWGGKNIQYF	TGTGCCAGCAGCTTGGCCTGGGGAGGGAAAAACATTCAGTACTTC
TRBV19	TRBD1	TRBJ1-2	NA	CASRDRSIYGYTF	TGTGCCAGTCGGGACAGGAGTATCTATGGCTACACCTTC
TRBV7-2	NA	TRBJ1-2	NA	CASSLWEYRGYTF	TGTGCCAGCAGCCTCTGGGAGTATCGAGGCTACACCTTC
TRBV4-2	NA	TRBJ2-5	few	CASSQEGWETQYF	TGTGCCAGCAGCCAGGAGGGTTGGGAGACCCAGTACTTC
TRBV2	NA	TRBJ2-7	NA	CASSVRGNDEQYF	TGTGCCAGCAGTGTAAGGGGGAACGACGAGCAGTACTTC
TRBV7-9	TRBD1	TRBJ2-5	NA	CASSSGQGGETQYF	TGTGCCAGCAGCTCGGGACAGGGGGGAGAGACCCAGTACTTC
TRBV4-3	NA	TRBJ2-1	NA	CASSPDMVYNEQFF	TGCGCCAGCAGCCCGGACATGGTCTACAATGAGCAGTTCTTC
TRBV5-1	TRBD2	TRBJ2-5	once	CASSFSAGEGETQYF	TGCGCCAGCAGCTTCTCAGCGGGGGAGGGGGAGACCCAGTACTTC
TRBV4-3	NA	TRBJ2-5	NA	CASSQDDSAQETQYF	TGCGCCAGCAGCCAAGATGACAGCGCCCAAGAGACCCAGTACTTC
TRBV4-2	TRBD1	TRBJ1-2	NA	CASSQEGQAYYGYTF	TGTGCCAGCAGCCAAGAAGGACAGGCTTACTATGGCTACACCTTC
TRBV12-2	NA	TRBJ1-5	NA	CASRPGRNYSNQPQHF	TGTGCAAGTCGCCCGGGGAGGAATTATAGCAATCAGCCCCAGCATTTT
TRBV4-3	NA	TRBJ1-2	NA	CASSQDYGGGGYGYTF	TGCGCCAGCAGCCAAGATTATGGCGGGGGGGGCTATGGCTACACCTTC
TRBV4-2	NA	TRBJ1-2	NA	CASSQEREGFYGYTF	TGTGCCAGCAGCCAAGAGAGAGAGGGCTTCTATGGCTACACCTTC
TRBV7-3	NA	TRBJ1-5	NA	CASSLGGDQPQHF	TGTGCCAGCAGCTTAGGAGGAGATCAGCCCCAGCATTTT